This passage covers 9 T cell receptor beta chains from one sample sequenced in a study of blood T cell repertoires in COVID-19. Profiling relied on immunoSEQ multiplex PCR, and the TCRdb table lists in-frame clones only, not all of them. The sample holds roughly 250,000 clones; about 89% are singletons and the top ten take approximately 0.84%. The sample was peripheral blood. These receptors all come from a young man with acute or convalescent COVID-19.

The chain has TRBV11-2 and TRBJ2-5; TRBD2 matches at 8 bases. There are 14 residues in the CDR3. The V and J ends lost 5 bases and 4 bases, in that order; junction bases with no gene match: 6. The V gene's germline CDR1 is SGHAT and CDR2 FQNNGV. The CDR3 sequence: CASSGSGSLETQYF. The CDR3 coding sequence is TGTGCCAGCAGCGGGAGCGGGAGCTTAGAGACCCAGTACTTC.

The V gene is TRBV27, the J gene TRBJ1-6; D gene unclear. From germline, CDR1 is MNHEY and CDR2 SMNVEV (reference sequence). V was cut by 2 bases and J by 5 bases, with 7 bases left in between. This CDR3 spans 14 amino acids. The CDR3 nucleotides read TGTGCCAGCAGTTTAGCAGCGAATAATTCACCCCTCCACTTT. As protein: CASSLAANNSPLHF.

The chain joins TRBV7-9 to TRBJ1-4, with D unclear. The V gene's germline CDR1 is SEHNR and CDR2 FQNEAQ (reference sequence). V was clipped by 1 base and J by 8 bases, with 17 bases between them. CDR3 length: 16 amino acids. CDR3 protein: CASSLDGGGGREKLFF. The CDR3 DNA is TGTGCCAGCAGCTTAGATGGAGGTGGAGGGAGGGAAAAACTGTTTTTT.

The chain has TRBV27 and TRBJ1-5, with 7 bases lining up with TRBD1. Germline CDR1 and CDR2: MNHEY and SMNVEV (reference sequence). The CDR3 runs to 16 residues. V trimming: 6 bases; J trimming: 2 bases; junction bases outside the gene matches: 10. CDR3 region: CASRSEGAIGNQPQHF. The CDR3 DNA follows: TGTGCCAGCAGGTCCGAGGGGGCGATTGGCAATCAGCCCCAGCATTTT.

On this clone: Other DNA sequences in this specimen translate into the identical CDR3. V and J are TRBV28 and TRBJ1-2; no reliable D call. V was shortened by 2 bases and J by 4 bases, with 5 bases between the two germline ends. This CDR3 spans 12 amino acids. CDR1 and CDR2 from the germline V gene are MDHEN and SYDVKM. CDR3 bases: TGTGCCAGCAGTTTAAACAGCTATGGCTACACCTTC. Amino acids: CASSLNSYGYTF.

The chain recombines TRBV12-3 or TRBV12-4 with TRBJ2-3, with D possibly TRBD1 on 6 matching bases. The length of the CDR3 is 12 residues. The V end lost 6 bases, the J end lost 7 bases, and 11 bases lay between the germline ends. CDR3 loop: CASSIQGNTQYF. The CDR3 region has the DNA TGTGCCAGCAGCATACAGGGAAATACGCAGTATTTT.

The chain recombines TRBV7-9 with TRBJ2-2; D is unresolved. Looked up from germline, CDR1 is SEHNR and CDR2 is FQNEAQ (reference sequence). V was clipped by 1 base and J by 6 bases, with 9 bases between them. CDR3 length: 14 residues. This CDR3 is CASSLGLTAGELFF. CDR3 sequence (DNA): TGTGCCAGCAGCTTAGGTCTAACGGCCGGGGAGCTGTTTTTT.

The chain has TRBV25-1 and TRBJ2-7; possible D gene TRBD2, 6 bases. CDR3 length: 16 residues. Trimming removed 5 bases at V and 5 bases at J, with 22 bases between. Germline CDR1 and CDR2: MGHDK and SYGVNS. The CDR3 loop is CASSPSPGQGLDEQYF. Written as DNA, the CDR3 is TGTGCCAGCAGTCCCAGCCCGGGTCAGGGACTCGACGAGCAGTACTTC.

The J gene is TRBJ1-4, the V gene TRBV6-5; no definite D call. This CDR3 is built from 14 residues. CDR1 is MNHEY and CDR2 is SVGAGI in the germline V gene. V lost 4 bases and J 9 bases, leaving 15 bases between the germline ends. The CDR3 region is CASSSEEPLKKLFF. The DNA for the CDR3 is TGTGCCAGCAGTTCTGAGGAGCCCCTGAAAAAACTGTTTTTT.